A single sample gave rise to the 13 T cell receptor beta chains below, sequenced in a study of blood T cell repertoires in COVID-19. TCRdb's table, derived via immunoSEQ multiplex PCR, lists solely in-frame clones and lacks some. Of roughly 69,000 clones in the sample, roughly 80% are singletons; the top ten hold approximately 4%. The sequencing sample was made of PBMCs or T cells enriched from blood (not recorded which). The origin of the receptors is a woman aged 40 to 50 with acute COVID-19.

This sequence joins TRBV24-1 and TRBJ1-4, with 7 positions matching TRBD1. The CDR3 extends over 14 amino acids. Germline-derived CDR1 and CDR2 are KGHDR and SFDVKD. V was pared by 4 bases and J by 5 bases, with 3 bases of the junction left unmatched. CDR3 sequence: CATSDRGRNEKLFF. Written as DNA, the CDR3 is TGTGCCACCAGTGACAGGGGGAGAAATGAAAAACTGTTTTTT.

The chain links TRBV27 to TRBJ2-7, with 7 bases aligning to TRBD1. V shed 0 bases, J shed 2 bases, and the junction held 1 base outside the gene matches. Germline CDR1 is MNHEY and CDR2 is SMNVEV (reference sequence). CDR3 length equals 14 residues. The CDR3 coding sequence is TGTGCCAGCAGTTTATCAACAGGGGCCTACGAGCAGTACTTC. Translated: CASSLSTGAYEQYF.

The table lists this clone with a few counts. The chain links TRBV7-9 to TRBJ1-5; 9 bases are a match to TRBD1. The CDR3 loop spans 17 amino acids. The germline V gene encodes CDR1 SEHNR and CDR2 FQNEAQ (reference sequence). V lost 1 base and J lost 9; bases outside the gene matches: 13. The CDR3 here is CASSLESGTGHFRPQHF. The CDR3 coding sequence is TGTGCCAGCAGCTTAGAATCCGGGACAGGGCACTTTAGGCCCCAGCATTTT.

The count of this clone is one. The rearrangement joins TRBV28 to TRBJ1-6; TRBD1 agrees at 7 bases. This CDR3 has 16 residues. The V segment lost 5 bases and the J segment 10 bases; nucleotides outside the gene matches: 14. The V gene's germline CDR1 is MDHEN and CDR2 SYDVKM. DNA for the CDR3: TGTGCCAGCAGTCTCCCCCAAACAGGGGCCAGATCACCCCTCCACTTT. Encoded protein: CASSLPQTGARSPLHF.

J is TRBJ1-1 and V is TRBV9, with no clear D. The CDR3 is 13 amino acids. Germline CDR1 SGDLS, CDR2 YYNGEE. The V end lost 4 bases, the J end lost 3 bases, and 10 bases lay between the germline ends. CDR3 sequence: CASSYAGYTEAFF. The CDR3, as DNA: TGTGCCAGCAGCTATGCGGGTTACACTGAAGCTTTCTTT.

The chain joins TRBV27 to TRBJ1-2; TRBD1 aligns across 8 bases. The CDR3 sequence is 14 residues long. Germline CDR1 is MNHEY and CDR2 is SMNVEV (reference sequence). V lost 6 bases to trimming and J lost 5 bases; unmatched junction nucleotides: 8. The CDR3 nucleotides are TGTGCCAGCAGAGATACAGGGGGACATTATGGCTACACCTTC. Protein: CASRDTGGHYGYTF.

This clone was seen once. The rearrangement uses TRBV5-1 and TRBJ2-5; 9 nucleotides align to TRBD1. Germline-derived CDR1 and CDR2 are SGHRS and YFSETQ. This CDR3 region has 15 residues. Trimming at V came to 4 bases and at J to 5 bases, leaving 9 bases not matched to a gene. The CDR3 nucleotides are TGCGCCAGCAGCCGGGGACAGGGAGGTCGGGAGACCCAGTACTTC. Protein sequence: CASSRGQGGRETQYF.

This chain connects TRBV5-4 to TRBJ2-2; 8 bases are a match to TRBD2. Germline CDR1 and CDR2: SGHNT and YYREEE (reference sequence). With V trimmed by 0 bases and J by 10 bases, 8 bases remained unmatched. This CDR3 comprises 15 residues. DNA of the CDR3: TGTGCCAGCAGCTTGGCTGCGGGGGGCGGGACGGAGCTGTTTTTT. The encoded protein is CASSLAAGGGTELFF.

The gene calls are TRBV24-1 and TRBJ2-2; TRBD2 is a possible D gene (6 bases). V lost 10 bases and J 1 base, leaving 6 bases between the germline ends. The CDR3 has 12 residues. Germline loops: CDR1 KGHDR, CDR2 SFDVKD. The CDR3 spells CATGGNTGELFF. The CDR3, as DNA: TGTGCCACGGGAGGGAACACCGGGGAGCTGTTTTTT.

The rearrangement joins TRBV28 to TRBJ1-2; 7 bases map to TRBD1. The germline V gene encodes CDR1 MDHEN and CDR2 SYDVKM. V trimming: 5 bases; J trimming: 7 bases; junction bases outside the gene matches: 4. The CDR3 consists of 12 residues. In DNA, the CDR3 is TGTGCCAGCAGTCCCACAGGGGCTGGCTACACCTTC. Its translation: CASSPTGAGYTF.

V and J are TRBV3-1 (or the pseudogene TRBV3-2) and TRBJ2-1, with 7 bases fitting TRBD2. Trimming took 3 bases from V and 5 from J; bases not matched to a gene: 10. Germline CDR1 is LGHDT and CDR2 is YNNKEL (reference sequence). The CDR3 runs 16 residues. The CDR3 sequence: CASSHFGGGNHNEQFF. CDR3 bases: TGTGCCAGCAGCCATTTTGGGGGAGGGAACCACAATGAGCAGTTCTTC.

This sequence joins TRBV4-1 and TRBJ1-1; TRBD1 is a possible D gene (5 bases). V lost 2 bases to trimming and J lost 3 bases, with 16 bases between them. Germline V CDR1 and CDR2: MGHRA, YSYEKL. The CDR3 length is 16 residues. The CDR3, as DNA: TGCGCCAGCAGCCAAATCGGTCGGGGGAGGGACACTGAAGCTTTCTTT. Translation: CASSQIGRGRDTEAFF.

This chain links TRBV13 with TRBJ2-7, with 8 positions matching TRBD2. The CDR3 sequence is 15 residues long. The V and J ends lost 5 bases and 3 bases, in that order; junction bases with no gene match: 9. Germline-derived CDR1 and CDR2 are PRHDT and FYEKMQ (reference sequence). CDR3 nucleotides: TGTGCCAGCAGCCTCCGGGGGGGCCCCCACTACGAGCAGTACTTC. This codes for CASSLRGGPHYEQYF.